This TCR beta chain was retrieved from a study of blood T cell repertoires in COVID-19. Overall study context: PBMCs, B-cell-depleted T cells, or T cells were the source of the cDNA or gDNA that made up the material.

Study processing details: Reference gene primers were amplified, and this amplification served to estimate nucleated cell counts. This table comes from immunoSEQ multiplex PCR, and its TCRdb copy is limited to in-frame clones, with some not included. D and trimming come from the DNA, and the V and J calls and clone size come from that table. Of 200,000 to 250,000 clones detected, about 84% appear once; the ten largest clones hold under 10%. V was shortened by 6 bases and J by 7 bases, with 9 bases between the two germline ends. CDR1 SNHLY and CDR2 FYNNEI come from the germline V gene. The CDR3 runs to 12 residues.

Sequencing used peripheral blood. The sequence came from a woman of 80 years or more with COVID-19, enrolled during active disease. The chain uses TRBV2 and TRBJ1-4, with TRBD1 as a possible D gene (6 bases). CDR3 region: CASRVDSEKLFF. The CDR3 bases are TGTGCCAGCAGAGTGGACAGTGAAAAACTGTTTTTT.